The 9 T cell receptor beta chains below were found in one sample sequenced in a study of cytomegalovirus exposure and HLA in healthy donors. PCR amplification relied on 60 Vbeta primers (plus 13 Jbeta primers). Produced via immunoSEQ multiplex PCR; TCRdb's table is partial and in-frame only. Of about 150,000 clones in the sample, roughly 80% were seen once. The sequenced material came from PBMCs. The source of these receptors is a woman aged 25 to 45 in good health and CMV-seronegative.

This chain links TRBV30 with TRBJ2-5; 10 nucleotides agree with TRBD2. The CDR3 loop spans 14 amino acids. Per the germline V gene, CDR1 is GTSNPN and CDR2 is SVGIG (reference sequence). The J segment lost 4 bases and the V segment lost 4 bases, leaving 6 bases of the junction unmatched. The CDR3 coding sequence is TGTGCCTGGACCTCCGGGACTAGCGTAGAGACCCAGTACTTC. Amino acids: CAWTSGTSVETQYF.

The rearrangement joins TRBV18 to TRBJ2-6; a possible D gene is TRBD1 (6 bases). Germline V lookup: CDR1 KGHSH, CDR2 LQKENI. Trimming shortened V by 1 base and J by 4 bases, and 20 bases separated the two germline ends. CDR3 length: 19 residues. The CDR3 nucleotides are TGTGCCAGCTCACCACGGGACATCCACGGTCGATCCGGGGCCAACGTCCTGACTTTC. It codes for CASSPRDIHGRSGANVLTF.

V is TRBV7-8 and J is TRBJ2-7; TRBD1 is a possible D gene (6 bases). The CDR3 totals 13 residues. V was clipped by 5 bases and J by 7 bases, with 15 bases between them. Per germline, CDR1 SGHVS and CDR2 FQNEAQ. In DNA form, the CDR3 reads TGTGCCAGCAGCCAAAACAGGGTATCGGAGCAGTACTTC. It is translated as CASSQNRVSEQYF.

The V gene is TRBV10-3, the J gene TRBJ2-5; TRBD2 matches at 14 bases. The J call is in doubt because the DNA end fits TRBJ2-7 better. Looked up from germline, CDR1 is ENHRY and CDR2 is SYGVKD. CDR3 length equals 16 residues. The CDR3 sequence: CAISEGLAGGHYEQYF. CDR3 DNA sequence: TGTGCCATCAGTGAAGGACTAGCGGGGGGCCACTACGAGCAGTACTTC.

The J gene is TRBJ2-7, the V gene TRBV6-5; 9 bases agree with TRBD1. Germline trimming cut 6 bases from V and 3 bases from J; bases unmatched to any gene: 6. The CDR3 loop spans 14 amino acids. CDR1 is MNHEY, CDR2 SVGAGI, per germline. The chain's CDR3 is CASSRRDRDYEQYF. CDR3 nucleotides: TGTGCCAGCAGCCGCCGGGACAGGGACTACGAGCAGTACTTC.

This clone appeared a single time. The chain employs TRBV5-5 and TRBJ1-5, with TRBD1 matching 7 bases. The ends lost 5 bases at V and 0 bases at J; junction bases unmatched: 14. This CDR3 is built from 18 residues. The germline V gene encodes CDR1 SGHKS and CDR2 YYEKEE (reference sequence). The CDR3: CASRKKPGQQYSNQPQHF. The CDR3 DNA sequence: TGTGCCAGCAGGAAGAAACCGGGACAGCAGTATAGCAATCAGCCCCAGCATTTT.

The CDR3 region has the DNA TGCAGCGTTGGTGACAGGGGTGAAGCTTTCTTT. Residues: CSVGDRGEAFF. This chain connects TRBV29-1 to TRBJ1-1; TRBD1 aligns across 8 bases. The germline V gene has CDR1 SQVTM and CDR2 ANQGSEA. With V trimmed by 4 bases and J by 7 bases, 2 bases remained unmatched. This CDR3 comprises 11 residues.

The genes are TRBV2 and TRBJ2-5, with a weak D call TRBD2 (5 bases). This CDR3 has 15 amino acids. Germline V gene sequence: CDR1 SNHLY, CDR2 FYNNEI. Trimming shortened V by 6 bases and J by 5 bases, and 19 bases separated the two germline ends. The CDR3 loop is CASRARTGVVETQYF. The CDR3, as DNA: TGTGCCAGCAGGGCCCGGACTGGCGTGGTGGAGACCCAGTACTTC.

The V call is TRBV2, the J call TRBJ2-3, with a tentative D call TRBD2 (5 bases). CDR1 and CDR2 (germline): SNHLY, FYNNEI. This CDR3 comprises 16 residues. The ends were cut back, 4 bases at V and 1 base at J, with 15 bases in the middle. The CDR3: CASSAGIRRGTDTQYF. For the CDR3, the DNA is TGTGCCAGCAGTGCGGGAATTCGAAGGGGCACAGATACGCAGTATTTT.